A selection of T cell receptor beta chains follows, all from one sample in a study of blood T cell repertoires in COVID-19. Profiling relied on immunoSEQ multiplex PCR, and the TCRdb table lists in-frame clones only, not all of them. The data contain approximately 220,000 clones, about four fifths of them singletons. Sequenced material: PBMCs or T cells enriched from blood (not recorded which). Receptors originate from a woman between 50 and 59 years old who had been exposed to COVID-19. Both conserved end residues are part of each CDR3. A D gene is named only where the DNA matches it firmly. Some rows have no size entry. The others give once, few or many, or a class for an expanded clone.

abundance	j_gene	v_gene	d_gene	CDR3aa	CDR3nt
once	TRBJ1-6	TRBV4-3	TRBD1	CASSQENRGGSPLHF	TGCGCCAGCAGCCAAGAGAACAGGGGAGGATCACCCCTCCACTTT
-	TRBJ2-1	TRBV9	-	CASSVGATLNEQFF	TGTGCCAGCAGCGTAGGGGCTACCCTCAATGAGCAGTTCTTC
-	TRBJ1-1	TRBV5-1	-	CASSQEASSAEAFF	TGCGCCAGCAGCCAAGAGGCCTCTAGCGCTGAAGCTTTCTTT
-	TRBJ2-7	TRBV10-3	-	CAISPQGAAYEQYF	TGTGCCATCAGTCCACAGGGAGCGGCTTACGAGCAGTACTTC
-	TRBJ2-1	TRBV5-1	TRBD2	CASSPAGGGSYNEQFF	TGCGCCAGCAGCCCCGCTGGGGGGGGCTCCTACAATGAGCAGTTCTTC
few	TRBJ1-2	TRBV30	-	CAWSVPGERGYTF	TGTGCCTGGAGCGTTCCGGGGGAGAGGGGCTACACCTTC
-	TRBJ1-1	TRBV9	TRBD1	CASSVGTGWNTEAFF	TGTGCCAGCAGCGTAGGGACAGGGTGGAACACTGAAGCTTTCTTT
-	TRBJ1-1	TRBV19	TRBD1	CASSTGTGGPNTEAFF	TGTGCCAGTAGTACCGGGACAGGGGGCCCGAACACTGAAGCTTTCTTT
-	TRBJ2-3	TRBV2	-	CASAWGVASLGTDTQYF	TGTGCCAGCGCCTGGGGGGTAGCCTCTTTGGGCACAGATACGCAGTATTTT
-	TRBJ1-5	TRBV5-6	TRBD1	CASSLGTGGGQPQHF	TGTGCCAGCAGCTTAGGGACAGGGGGCGGTCAGCCCCAGCATTTT
few	TRBJ1-2	TRBV4-3	TRBD1	CASSHGQGYGYTF	TGCGCCAGCAGCCACGGACAGGGGTATGGCTACACCTTC
-	TRBJ1-1	TRBV2	-	CASTRQNTEAFF	TGTGCCAGCACCAGACAGAACACTGAAGCTTTCTTT
-	TRBJ2-4	TRBV19	-	CASSPLAKNIQYF	TGTGCCAGTAGCCCGTTAGCCAAAAACATTCAGTACTTC
once	TRBJ2-1	TRBV24-1	TRBD2	CATSDSRGGTYNEQFF	TGTGCCACCAGTGATTCTCGGGGGGGCACCTACAATGAGCAGTTCTTC
-	TRBJ2-7	TRBV9	-	CASSMGGMWGPGYEQYF	TGTGCCAGCAGCATGGGGGGTATGTGGGGACCAGGTTACGAGCAGTACTTC
few	TRBJ2-1	TRBV6-4	-	CASSDSAPYNEQFF	TGTGCCAGCAGTGACTCGGCACCTTACAATGAGCAGTTCTTC
-	TRBJ2-1	TRBV6-4	-	CASSPMAGSYNEQFF	TGTGCCAGCAGTCCCATGGCGGGGTCCTACAATGAGCAGTTCTTC
-	TRBJ2-1	TRBV6-2/TRBV6-3	TRBD2	CASSYPSGLAGVQQFF	TGTGCCAGCAGTTACCCTTCGGGACTAGCGGGGGTGCAGCAGTTCTTC
-	TRBJ2-1	TRBV3-1/TRBV3-2	TRBD2	CASRRTSGGHYNEQFF	TGTGCCAGCAGACGGACTAGCGGGGGTCATTACAATGAGCAGTTCTTC
-	TRBJ2-1	TRBV9	-	CASSAKGFKGDEQFF	TGTGCCAGCAGCGCAAAGGGTTTCAAGGGGGATGAGCAGTTCTTC
-	TRBJ1-4	TRBV7-9	-	CASSLLREEEKLFF	TGTGCCAGCAGCTTACTCAGGGAGGAGGAAAAACTGTTTTTT
-	TRBJ1-1	TRBV19	-	CATYLRQEAFF	TGTGCCACTTATCTCCGACAGGAAGCTTTCTTT
-	TRBJ1-1	TRBV5-1	TRBD1	CASSLTGVETEAFF	TGCGCCAGCAGCTTGACAGGGGTTGAAACTGAAGCTTTCTTT
once	TRBJ1-5	TRBV5-1	TRBD1	CASSLQGNQPQHF	TGCGCCAGCAGCTTACAGGGGAATCAGCCCCAGCATTTT
-	TRBJ2-5	TRBV5-1	-	CASRTKETQYF	TGCGCCAGCAGGACTAAGGAGACCCAGTACTTC
-	TRBJ2-7	TRBV18	-	CASSPDGYEQYF	TGTGCCAGCTCACCCGACGGGTACGAGCAGTACTTC
-	TRBJ1-1	TRBV12-5	TRBD1	CASGFAQGGTEAFF	TGTGCTAGTGGTTTTGCACAGGGGGGCACTGAAGCTTTCTTT
-	TRBJ2-7	TRBV6-4	-	CASSDLEGQRQYF	TGTGCCAGCAGTGACTTGGAGGGTCAAAGGCAGTACTTC
-	TRBJ1-2	TRBV7-9	-	CASSLAGLNYGYTF	TGTGCCAGCAGCTTAGCTGGCCTTAACTATGGCTACACCTTC
-	TRBJ1-5	TRBV20-1	TRBD1	CSASRRGRFQPQHF	TGCAGTGCTAGTAGGAGGGGGCGATTTCAGCCCCAGCATTTT
-	TRBJ1-1	TRBV2	TRBD1	CASRRDFFTGEVDGTEAFF	TGTGCCAGCAGGCGAGACTTTTTCACAGGGGAGGTTGATGGCACTGAAGCTTTCTTT
-	TRBJ1-2	TRBV6-5	TRBD1	CASMRTGAKNYGYTF	TGTGCCAGCATGAGGACAGGGGCCAAAAACTATGGCTACACCTTC
-	TRBJ1-3	TRBV21-1	-	CASSKHRSKPKNTIYF	TGTGCCAGCAGCAAGCACAGATCCAAACCCAAAAACACCATATATTTT
-	TRBJ1-1	TRBV5-4	TRBD1	CASTDRAHTEAFF	TGTGCCAGCACGGACAGGGCCCACACTGAAGCTTTCTTT
few	TRBJ2-3	TRBV2	TRBD1	CASRGQGRGTDTQYF	TGTGCCAGCAGAGGACAGGGGAGGGGCACAGATACGCAGTATTTT
-	TRBJ1-2	TRBV9	-	CASSEPKGGNYGYTF	TGTGCCAGCAGCGAGCCCAAGGGGGGGAACTATGGCTACACCTTC
-	TRBJ2-3	TRBV4-3	-	CASSPTTRGDTQYF	TGCGCCAGCAGCCCTACTACCCGAGGGGATACGCAGTATTTT
-	TRBJ2-3	TRBV7-2	TRBD1	CASSPEGASTDTQYF	TGTGCCAGCAGTCCCGAGGGGGCATCCACAGATACGCAGTATTTT
-	TRBJ2-5	TRBV10-3	TRBD2	CAISEVASGDRETQYF	TGTGCCATCAGTGAAGTGGCTAGCGGGGACCGAGAGACCCAGTACTTC
once	TRBJ2-7	TRBV2	TRBD1	CASRPGTVSYEQYF	TGTGCCAGCAGGCCCGGGACAGTCTCCTACGAGCAGTACTTC
-	TRBJ2-5	TRBV2	TRBD1	CASMPGGETQYF	TGTGCCAGCATGCCAGGGGGAGAGACCCAGTACTTC
-	TRBJ1-1	TRBV5-5	-	CASSPVLPKNTEAFF	TGTGCCAGCAGCCCCGTTCTTCCTAAAAACACTGAAGCTTTCTTT
-	TRBJ1-1	TRBV19	-	CASRKDWHTEAFF	TGTGCCAGTAGGAAGGACTGGCACACTGAAGCTTTCTTT
-	TRBJ1-2	TRBV3-1/TRBV3-2	-	CASSPTGRELISNYGYTF	TGTGCCAGCAGCCCTACCGGACGGGAGCTAATTTCTAACTATGGCTACACCTTC
-	TRBJ1-1	TRBV9	-	CASSPSGAGNTEAFF	TGTGCCAGCAGCCCCAGCGGGGCGGGGAACACTGAAGCTTTCTTT
-	TRBJ2-6	TRBV27	-	CASSLRGGTLTGANVLTF	TGTGCCAGCAGTTTAAGGGGGGGTACCTTGACTGGGGCCAACGTCCTGACTTTC
-	TRBJ1-2	TRBV5-4	-	CASSWRTVGPYGYTF	TGTGCCAGCAGCTGGCGGACAGTCGGGCCCTATGGCTACACCTTC